This T cell receptor (beta chain) came from a study of T cell changes during pregnancy in multiple sclerosis (dated by TCRdb to between 2019 and 2020). For context, the study as a whole: The study looked at changes in the T cell repertoire across pregnancy in women with multiple sclerosis.

With regard to this clone: Its recognized antigen is unknown. Base qualities were left out, and no much larger clone turns up one base away.

The library relied on the immunoSEQ multiplex PCR assay. Imported from immuneACCESS, the table was reduced by TCRdb to in-frame sequences with V and J called. These copies leave out some clones; in studies compared against another copy, an unresolved V gene accounts for under half, and the cause of the remainder is not known. A total of tens of thousands of clones appear in this sample, just over 90% of them only once. Together, the top ten hold 2.5% to 3% of the sample. The CDR3 sequence holds 13 residues, the cysteine and phenylalanine included. The only DNA kept is the CDR3, 39 bases in frame from the first base. Looking up the germline V gene (reference sequence) yields CDR1 MNHEY and CDR2 SMNVEV. Trimming removed 4 bases from V and 6 bases from J, leaving 12 bases between the germline ends.

The sequences come from peripheral blood, collected in the first trimester of pregnancy. Here the chain combines TRBV27 and TRBJ1-1, with TRBD1 as a weak D call on 6 bases. The receptor was isolated from a female donor with multiple sclerosis, enrolled in a pregnancy study. The DNA sequence follows: TGTGCCAGCAGTTCGAGAACAGGGCCTGAAGCTTTCTTT. Its coded protein is CASSSRTGPEAFF.